These T cell receptor beta chains were read from a single sample in a study of shared clonotypes between healthy human individuals. Some clones are missing from TCRdb's copy, which holds only in-frame ones; the method was immunoSEQ multiplex PCR. The sample includes more than 450,000 clones, around 74% of them seen just once. Sequenced sample: PBMCs. These receptors all come from a woman aged 40 to 49 in good health. Some clones in this sample may be carry-over from other donors' samples. Both conserved end residues are part of each CDR3. The order of the fields is CDR3 length, clone size, J gene, D gene, V gene, CDR3 DNA, CDR3 protein. A D gene is named only where the DNA matches it firmly. A row's size may be missing; if present it is once, few, many or a size class.

len: 17; abundance: NA; j_gene: TRBJ2-2; d_gene: TRBD1; v_gene: TRBV9; CDR3nt: TGTGCCAGCAGCGTTTACAGGGGGCCGGGTCAGAGCGGGGAGCTGTTTTTT; CDR3aa: CASSVYRGPGQSGELFF
len: 16; abundance: NA; j_gene: TRBJ1-4; d_gene: NA; v_gene: TRBV4-1; CDR3nt: TGCGCCAGCAGCCAATCAGGAATTGCAACTAATGAAAAACTGTTTTTT; CDR3aa: CASSQSGIATNEKLFF
len: 14; abundance: NA; j_gene: TRBJ2-1; d_gene: NA; v_gene: TRBV28; CDR3nt: TGTGCCACCATTGGGCATACCTCCTACAATGAGCAGTTCTTC; CDR3aa: CATIGHTSYNEQFF
len: 17; abundance: NA; j_gene: TRBJ2-3; d_gene: TRBD2; v_gene: TRBV28; CDR3nt: TGTGCCAGCAGTACCCTCTACTCGCGGGAGGGCCGAGATACGCAGTATTTT; CDR3aa: CASSTLYSREGRDTQYF
len: 16; abundance: NA; j_gene: TRBJ2-7; d_gene: TRBD2; v_gene: TRBV27; CDR3nt: TGTGCCAGCAGTTTATCTTCCGGGACTAGCGGCTACGAGCAGTACTTC; CDR3aa: CASSLSSGTSGYEQYF
len: 12; abundance: NA; j_gene: TRBJ2-3; d_gene: NA; v_gene: TRBV29-1; CDR3nt: TGCAGCGTTTATCGGAGAACAGATACGCAGTATTTT; CDR3aa: CSVYRRTDTQYF
len: 15; abundance: NA; j_gene: TRBJ2-1; d_gene: TRBD1; v_gene: TRBV15; CDR3nt: TGTGCCACCAGCAGTCTAGGGACAGGGGGCGAAGAGCAGTTCTTC; CDR3aa: CATSSLGTGGEEQFF
len: 15; abundance: NA; j_gene: TRBJ2-7; d_gene: NA; v_gene: TRBV19; CDR3nt: TGTGCCAGTAGTAGTCTACAGGGTAGGTCTGGTGAGCAGTACTTC; CDR3aa: CASSSLQGRSGEQYF
len: 16; abundance: NA; j_gene: TRBJ2-2; d_gene: TRBD2; v_gene: TRBV5-4; CDR3nt: TGTGCCAGCAGCCCAAGCGGGAGCTTGGTCACCGGGGAGCTGTTTTTT; CDR3aa: CASSPSGSLVTGELFF
len: 12; abundance: NA; j_gene: TRBJ2-7; d_gene: TRBD1; v_gene: TRBV5-1; CDR3nt: TGCGCCAGCAGCCAGACAGGGTACGAGCAGTACTTC; CDR3aa: CASSQTGYEQYF
len: 16; abundance: NA; j_gene: TRBJ2-5; d_gene: TRBD2; v_gene: TRBV7-2; CDR3nt: TGTGCCAGCAGCGTAGGACTAGCGGGGACCCAAGAGACCCAGTACTTC; CDR3aa: CASSVGLAGTQETQYF
len: 16; abundance: NA; j_gene: TRBJ1-2; d_gene: NA; v_gene: TRBV5-5; CDR3nt: TGTGCCAGCAGCTTGTCCTTCGGGGCCCTTAACTATGGCTACACCTTC; CDR3aa: CASSLSFGALNYGYTF
len: 17; abundance: few; j_gene: TRBJ2-2; d_gene: NA; v_gene: TRBV5-4; CDR3nt: TGTGCCAGCAGCTATGACGGGAGCATTATAAAAACCGGGGAGCTGTTTTTT; CDR3aa: CASSYDGSIIKTGELFF
len: 12; abundance: NA; j_gene: TRBJ2-1; d_gene: TRBD2; v_gene: TRBV4-1; CDR3nt: TGCGCCAGCAGCCAAACTAGCGGGGAGCAGTTCTTC; CDR3aa: CASSQTSGEQFF
len: 14; abundance: NA; j_gene: TRBJ2-1; d_gene: NA; v_gene: TRBV18; CDR3nt: TGTGCCAGCTCTCCTACCGGGCCCCGGGATGAGCAGTTCTTC; CDR3aa: CASSPTGPRDEQFF
len: 18; abundance: NA; j_gene: TRBJ2-2; d_gene: TRBD1; v_gene: TRBV30; CDR3nt: TGTGCCTGGGGAGGGGACAGGGGGTCCAACCTGAACACCGGGGAGCTGTTTTTT; CDR3aa: CAWGGDRGSNLNTGELFF
len: 13; abundance: NA; j_gene: TRBJ1-3; d_gene: NA; v_gene: TRBV28; CDR3nt: TGTGCCAGCAGTTTGGGGGCTGGAAACACCATATATTTT; CDR3aa: CASSLGAGNTIYF
len: 14; abundance: NA; j_gene: TRBJ2-2; d_gene: TRBD2; v_gene: TRBV2; CDR3nt: TGTGCCAGCAGTCCTAGCGGGTTCACCGGGGAGCTGTTTTTT; CDR3aa: CASSPSGFTGELFF
len: 15; abundance: NA; j_gene: TRBJ2-7; d_gene: TRBD1; v_gene: TRBV11-2; CDR3nt: TGTGCCAGCACCATTATCGGGACAGCTCACTACGAGCAGTACTTC; CDR3aa: CASTIIGTAHYEQYF
len: 16; abundance: NA; j_gene: TRBJ1-2; d_gene: TRBD1; v_gene: TRBV4-1; CDR3nt: TGCGCCAGCAGCCAAGACCCCCGACAGGGTCGCTATGGCTACACCTTC; CDR3aa: CASSQDPRQGRYGYTF
len: 14; abundance: NA; j_gene: TRBJ1-6; d_gene: NA; v_gene: TRBV28; CDR3nt: TGTGCCAGCCGAACAGTCCCCTATAATTCACCCCTCCACTTT; CDR3aa: CASRTVPYNSPLHF
len: 15; abundance: NA; j_gene: TRBJ2-7; d_gene: TRBD2; v_gene: TRBV30; CDR3nt: TGTGCCTGGAGCCTTCTAGCGGCCCCACAGGTGGAGCAGTACTTC; CDR3aa: CAWSLLAAPQVEQYF